These 23 T cell receptor beta chains were sequenced from one sample in a study of blood T cell dynamics during melanoma immunotherapy (dated by TCRdb to 2018 to 2021). The protocol used for the library was the immunoSEQ multiplex PCR assay. This is the immuneACCESS table as TCRdb keeps it, with only in-frame sequences that have V and J called. A part of the clones is gone; compared with another copy, unresolved V genes explain less than half, and the rest is unexplained. The sample table holds 9,000 to 13,000 clones, of which approximately 91% were seen once. The top ten clonotypes cover approximately 7.4% of the sample. The sample's time point label, in plain terms: pre-treatment baseline. Sample: blood, taken from a patient treated with checkpoint blockade. These receptors all stem from a human donor with melanoma.

The V call is TRBV9, the J call TRBJ1-2; weak D call: TRBD1 (6 bases). V lost 4 bases and J lost 4, with 17 bases in between. This CDR3 spans 15 amino acids. CDR1 and CDR2 (germline): SGDLS, YYNGEE. The DNA for the CDR3 is TGTGCCAGCAGCTCCCCTCGGGGGGGCGGCTATGGCTACACCTTC. Encoded protein: CASSSPRGGGYGYTF.

The count of this clone is one. This chain connects TRBV7-9 to TRBJ2-1; 8 bases are a match to TRBD2. Germline V gene data show CDR1 as SEHNR and CDR2 as FQNEAQ (reference sequence). V shed 2 bases and J 5 bases; nucleotides not matched to a gene: 5. There are 15 residues in the CDR3. CDR3 coding DNA: TGTGCCAGCAGCTTAATGGGACTAGGAAACAATGAGCAGTTCTTC. It yields the protein CASSLMGLGNNEQFF.

This chain uses TRBV5-1 with TRBJ2-3; the D is unclear. Germline V gene lookup returns CDR1 SGHRS and CDR2 YFSETQ. V lost 2 bases, J lost 2 bases, and 9 bases lay in between. CDR3 length: 14 amino acids. DNA of the CDR3: TGCGCCAGCAGCTTCTCGGAGTTCACAGATACGCAGTATTTT. Protein: CASSFSEFTDTQYF.

The rearrangement uses TRBV6-5 and TRBJ2-3, with 7 nucleotides matching TRBD1. The trim removed 8 bases at V and 5 bases at J, leaving 10 bases unmatched. Germline V gives CDR1 MNHEY, CDR2 SVGAGI. There are 14 residues in the CDR3. The CDR3 reads CASGSTGIKDTQYF. In nucleotides, the CDR3 is TGTGCCAGCGGATCGACAGGGATTAAAGATACGCAGTATTTT.

The chain is built from TRBV7-8 and TRBJ2-7, with D possibly TRBD2 on 6 matching bases. Trimming removed 5 bases at V and 4 bases at J, with 12 bases between. Germline values: CDR1 SGHVS, CDR2 FQNEAQ. The CDR3 has 13 amino acids. The CDR3 sequence is CASSPDSGYEQYF. CDR3 coding DNA: TGTGCCAGCAGCCCAGATAGCGGATACGAGCAGTACTTC.

The chain links TRBV30 to TRBJ2-6; D is perhaps TRBD1 or TRBD2 (5 bases each). Trimming took 4 bases from V and 0 from J, leaving 16 bases between them. Germline lookup yields CDR1 GTSNPN and CDR2 SVGIG (reference sequence). The CDR3 contains 17 residues. CDR3 coding DNA: TGTGCCTGGATACCCTGGGATGGGGGCTCTGGGGCCAACGTCCTGACTTTC. Amino acid sequence: CAWIPWDGGSGANVLTF.

This clone was counted once. This chain uses TRBV6-4 with TRBJ2-2; 9 nucleotides align to TRBD1. This CDR3 is built from 15 residues. The ends lost 6 bases at V and 6 bases at J; junction bases unmatched: 8. Germline CDR1 and CDR2: MRHNA and SNTAGT. The CDR3 DNA reads as TGTGCCAGCAGCGCAACAGGGGGCGGTTCCGGGGAGCTGTTTTTT. Its protein product is CASSATGGGSGELFF.

This chain links TRBV5-1 with TRBJ2-1, with 7 nucleotides matching TRBD2. Germline V gives CDR1 SGHRS, CDR2 YFSETQ. V was clipped by 2 bases and J by 5 bases; unmatched bases: 4. The CDR3 has 14 residues. CDR3 amino acids: CASSFGAGDNEQFF. CDR3 DNA sequence: TGCGCCAGCAGCTTCGGGGCGGGGGACAATGAGCAGTTCTTC.

The chain is built from TRBV7-2 and TRBJ2-1; D is ambiguous. CDR3 size: 14 residues. Germline-derived CDR1 and CDR2 are SGHTA and FQGNSA. Deletions cut 1 base from V and 5 bases from J, with 9 bases between. CDR3 protein: CASSLEYTDNEQFF. The CDR3 DNA sequence: TGTGCCAGCAGCTTAGAGTACACAGACAATGAGCAGTTCTTC.

This clone appeared a single time. The rearrangement joins TRBV28 to TRBJ2-5; D could derive from TRBD1 or TRBD2 (5 bases each). With 5 bases removed from V and 2 bases from J, the gap between germline ends came to 18 bases. Germline CDR1 is MDHEN and CDR2 is SYDVKM. The CDR3 totals 16 residues. CDR3 in amino acids: CASSPQFLGAQETQYF. CDR3 DNA sequence: TGTGCCAGCAGTCCCCAATTTCTCGGGGCACAAGAGACCCAGTACTTC.

The chain carries TRBV6-5 and TRBJ1-2, with D possibly matching TRBD1 (5 bases). The CDR3 has 15 amino acids. Germline-derived CDR1 and CDR2 are MNHEY and SVGAGI. Trimming pared 6 bases from V and 5 bases from J, leaving 19 bases between. The CDR3 DNA follows: TGTGCCAGCAGGGACCCGGGACTTGGCGTGTATGGCTACACCTTC. Amino acids: CASRDPGLGVYGYTF.

CDR3 in amino acids: CATSDWERPSYEQYF. CDR3 coding DNA: TGTGCCACCTCAGATTGGGAGAGACCCTCCTACGAGCAGTACTTC. This chain links TRBV19 with TRBJ2-7; D might be TRBD2 (5 bases). The CDR3 spans 15 residues. Trimming stripped 10 bases from V and 0 bases from J, with 19 bases between. The germline V gene encodes CDR1 LNHDA and CDR2 SQIVND (reference sequence). Together with reference TRBV19 and TRBJ2-7, the CDR3 gives the full variable domain: DGGITQSPKYLFRKEGQNVTLSCEQNLNHDAMYWYRQDPGQGLRLIYYSQIVNDFQKGDIAEGYSVSREKKESFPLTVTSAQKNPTAFYLCATSDWERPSYEQYFGPGTRLTVT.

V is TRBV28 and J is TRBJ1-3; D is perhaps TRBD1 (5 bases). V lost 6 bases to trimming and J lost 2 bases, with 11 bases between them. The CDR3 consists of 14 residues. CDR1 is MDHEN, CDR2 SYDVKM, per germline. For the CDR3, the DNA is TGTGCCAGCAGGGACCAGGGAGCTGGAAACACCATATATTTT. Amino acid sequence: CASRDQGAGNTIYF.

The J gene is TRBJ2-1, the V gene TRBV7-3; the match to TRBD2 covers 9 bases. Germline CDR1 reads SGHTA; CDR2 reads FQGTGA. V lost 5 bases and J lost 5; bases outside the gene matches: 4. The CDR3 consists of 14 residues. CDR3 sequence (DNA): TGTGCCAGCAGCACCTTAGCGGGGGACAATGAGCAGTTCTTC. Translated: CASSTLAGDNEQFF.

Only one count was recorded for this clone. The chain has TRBV7-2 and TRBJ2-7, with a weak D call TRBD1 (6 bases). Between the trimmed V and J ends, which lost 1 base and 5 bases, there was a span of 15 bases. The CDR3 covers 15 residues. Germline V gives CDR1 SGHTA, CDR2 FQGNSA. In DNA, the CDR3 is TGTGCCAGCAGCTTAGTTCTAGGCAGGGGCCACGAGCAGTACTTC. It specifies CASSLVLGRGHEQYF.

The chain carries TRBV4-1 and TRBJ2-5; D is undetermined. The CDR3 sequence is 16 residues long. Deletions cut 1 base from V and 1 base from J, with 13 bases between. Germline CDR1 MGHRA, CDR2 YSYEKL. The CDR3 loop is CASSQGWAEFQETQYF. The DNA of the CDR3 is TGCGCCAGCAGCCAAGGCTGGGCTGAGTTCCAAGAGACCCAGTACTTC.

The rearrangement uses TRBV14 and TRBJ2-5; TRBD2 might be the D (6 bases). The germline V gene has CDR1 SGHDN and CDR2 FVKESK. V lost 5 bases, J lost 5 bases, and 15 bases lay in between. The CDR3 length is 14 residues. The CDR3 coding sequence is TGTGCCAGCAGCGGACCGGGACTTTATGAGACCCAGTACTTC. Amino acid sequence: CASSGPGLYETQYF.

The rearrangement uses TRBV6-5 and TRBJ2-7; 9 bases are a match to TRBD1. Unmatched junction bases numbered 5, after V lost 6 bases and J lost 2 bases. Germline values: CDR1 MNHEY, CDR2 SVGAGI. The CDR3 sequence is 14 residues long. The CDR3 region has the DNA TGTGCCAGCAGCACGGACAGGGGAGCCTACGAGCAGTACTTC. Amino acid sequence: CASSTDRGAYEQYF.

The CDR3 here is CAWSVRRLAGVATQYF. CDR3 DNA: TGTGCCTGGAGTGTACGCCGACTAGCGGGAGTAGCTACGCAGTATTTT. V gene TRBV30 combines with J gene TRBJ2-3; 12 bases fit TRBD2. V was pared by 0 bases and J by 8 bases, with 9 bases of the junction left unmatched. This CDR3 comprises 16 residues. Germline loops: CDR1 GTSNPN, CDR2 SVGIG (reference sequence).

A note on this clone: At the DNA level, this CDR3 is encoded by other sequences in the same sample as well. The chain couples TRBV18 to TRBJ1-1; D is ambiguous. This CDR3 contains 12 residues. With 6 bases removed from V and 1 base from J, the gap between germline ends came to 6 bases. Looked up from germline, CDR1 is KGHSH and CDR2 is LQKENI. The chain's CDR3 is CASSDRNTEAFF. The CDR3, as DNA: TGTGCCAGCTCCGACCGGAACACTGAAGCTTTCTTT. Together with reference TRBV18 and TRBJ1-1, the CDR3 gives the full variable domain: NAGVMQNPRHLVRRRGQEARLRCSPMKGHSHVYWYRQLPEEGLKFMVYLQKENIIDESGMPKERFSAEFPKEGPSILRIQQVVRGDSAAYFCASSDRNTEAFFGQGTRLTVV.

This sequence joins TRBV27 and TRBJ2-6, with 9 positions matching TRBD2. The CDR3 is made up of 18 amino acids. Per the germline V gene, CDR1 is MNHEY and CDR2 is SMNVEV (reference sequence). V lost 8 bases to trimming and J lost 2 bases; unmatched junction nucleotides: 13. CDR3 nucleotides: TGTGCCAGCGGATCCCCGGCTAGCGGGATCACTGGGGCCAACGTCCTGACTTTC. Amino acid sequence: CASGSPASGITGANVLTF.

The chain combines TRBV6-5 with TRBJ2-7, with a weak D call TRBD2 (7 bases). Germline CDR1 reads MNHEY; CDR2 reads SVGAGI. The CDR3 is 15 residues long. Trimming took 5 bases from V and 0 from J, leaving 14 bases between them. CDR3 sequence reads: CASSQGLGGSYEQYF. The CDR3 DNA sequence: TGTGCCAGCAGTCAAGGACTAGGGGGCTCCTACGAGCAGTACTTC.

This clone has a single count. The J gene is TRBJ1-2, the V gene TRBV15, with 11 bases that match TRBD1. The V gene's germline CDR1 is LNHNV and CDR2 YYDKDF (reference sequence). The CDR3 length is 14 residues. The J segment lost 8 bases and the V segment lost 5 bases, leaving 7 bases of the junction unmatched. The CDR3 protein is CATSGGQGAWGYTF. CDR3 bases: TGTGCCACCAGCGGAGGACAGGGGGCATGGGGCTACACCTTC.